Each of the 12 T cell receptor beta chains below was sequenced from the same sample in a study of T cell repertoires and HLA-DP antigens. Assay: immunoSEQ multiplex PCR; the TCRdb copy retains only in-frame clones and omits some. The data contain some 110,000 clones, around 92% of them singletons. Their antigens are not known. The sequencing sample was made of CD4+ T cells from PBMCs. The receptor set was obtained from a woman younger than 30 in good health and CMV-seronegative.

The V gene is TRBV28, the J gene TRBJ1-5; 9 nucleotides line up with TRBD1. Germline CDR1 and CDR2: MDHEN and SYDVKM. V lost 8 bases, J lost 6 bases, and 11 bases stayed unmatched. The CDR3 totals 15 residues. For the CDR3, the DNA is TGTGCCAGCCATTCCGGGGACAGGGCGTTTCAGCCCCAGCATTTT. It codes for CASHSGDRAFQPQHF.

This clone was seen once. J is TRBJ2-3 and V is TRBV5-8; D unresolved. V lost 0 bases and J lost 1, with 15 bases in between. CDR1 SGHTS and CDR2 YDEGEE come from the germline V gene. This CDR3 is built from 17 residues. CDR3 in DNA: TGTGCCAGCAGCTTGGCCATCGTGAACCTCGGCACAGATACGCAGTATTTT. This translates into CASSLAIVNLGTDTQYF.

This sequence joins TRBV5-1 and TRBJ2-2, with D maybe TRBD2 (6 bases). The V end lost 0 bases, the J end lost 5 bases, and 11 bases lay between the germline ends. Per germline, CDR1 SGHRS and CDR2 YFSETQ. The CDR3 is made up of 15 amino acids. CDR3 coding DNA: TGCGCCAGCAGCTTGGCAGGGACTTTGACCGGGGAGCTGTTTTTT. This gives the protein CASSLAGTLTGELFF.

This chain joins TRBV19 and TRBJ1-2, with no clear D. The CDR3 runs 14 residues. Per germline, CDR1 LNHDA and CDR2 SQIVND (reference sequence). V shed 6 bases and J shed 3 bases, with 14 bases lying between them. CDR3 protein: CASRAQADYYGYTF. DNA for the CDR3: TGTGCCAGTAGGGCTCAGGCTGATTACTATGGCTACACCTTC. The complete variable domain, with remaining parts taken from reference TRBV19 and TRBJ1-2, reads DGGITQSPKYLFRKEGQNVTLSCEQNLNHDAMYWYRQDPGQGLRLIYYSQIVNDFQKGDIAEGYSVSREKKESFPLTVTSAQKNPTAFYLCASRAQADYYGYTFGSGTRLTVV.

This chain uses TRBV10-3 with TRBJ1-3; no clear D gene. The V end was cut by 5 bases, the J end by 0 bases, with 11 bases between. The CDR3 is 15 amino acids. Germline CDR1 ENHRY, CDR2 SYGVKD. DNA for the CDR3: TGTGCCATCAGTCCTTCAGCGATCTCTGGAAACACCATATATTTT. It encodes CAISPSAISGNTIYF.

This chain connects TRBV19 to TRBJ1-5; 7 positions match TRBD1. V was clipped by 5 bases and J by 4 bases; unmatched bases: 14. The germline gives CDR1 LNHDA, CDR2 SQIVND (reference sequence). This CDR3 has 17 amino acids. CDR3 bases: TGTGCCAGTAGTCTCTCCGGGACAGCTTTAATTAATCAGCCCCAGCATTTT. Encoded protein: CASSLSGTALINQPQHF. Together with reference TRBV19 and TRBJ1-5, the CDR3 gives the full variable domain: DGGITQSPKYLFRKEGQNVTLSCEQNLNHDAMYWYRQDPGQGLRLIYYSQIVNDFQKGDIAEGYSVSREKKESFPLTVTSAQKNPTAFYLCASSLSGTALINQPQHFGDGTRLSIL.

The chain employs TRBV5-1 and TRBJ2-5, with 9 bases aligning to TRBD1. The CDR3 contains 15 residues. Germline trimming cut 0 bases from V and 2 bases from J; bases unmatched to any gene: 2. Per the germline V gene, CDR1 is SGHRS and CDR2 is YFSETQ. The CDR3 region is CASSLGQGGQETQYF. Written as DNA, the CDR3 is TGCGCCAGCAGCTTGGGACAGGGGGGTCAAGAGACCCAGTACTTC.

CDR3 residues: CASSRTGLAVAETQYF. CDR3 DNA: TGCGCCAGCAGCCGGACGGGACTAGCGGTTGCAGAGACCCAGTACTTC. The chain carries TRBV5-1 and TRBJ2-5; 11 bases align to TRBD2. The CDR3 totals 16 residues. The germline V gene has CDR1 SGHRS and CDR2 YFSETQ. V was clipped by 4 bases and J by 4 bases; unmatched bases: 9.

The chain uses TRBV6-6 and TRBJ2-3; D call uncertain. Looked up from germline, CDR1 is MNHNY and CDR2 is SVGAGI (reference sequence). The CDR3 loop spans 15 amino acids. V was pared by 2 bases and J by 1 base, with 10 bases between. CDR3 amino acids: CASSYIQPRTDTQYF. The CDR3 nucleotides read TGTGCCAGCAGTTACATTCAGCCTCGCACAGATACGCAGTATTTT.

J is TRBJ1-5 and V is TRBV18, with TRBD1 as a possible D gene (5 bases). The CDR3 has 15 residues. Germline CDR1 KGHSH, CDR2 LQKENI. V lost 5 bases and J lost 4, with 15 bases in between. The DNA of the CDR3 is TGTGCCAGCTCATCTATCTGGGGGACTAATCAGCCCCAGCATTTT. It codes for CASSSIWGTNQPQHF.

This chain joins TRBV28 and TRBJ1-4, with 10 bases lining up with TRBD1. The CDR3 runs 12 residues. Losses at the gene ends were 2 bases for V and 12 bases for J; bases not matched to a gene: 0. The germline gives CDR1 MDHEN, CDR2 SYDVKM. The CDR3 spells CASSLGTGELFF. CDR3 nucleotides: TGTGCCAGCAGTTTAGGGACAGGGGAACTGTTTTTT.

The V and J genes are TRBV11-2 and TRBJ2-1; D possibly corresponds to TRBD2 (5 bases). The CDR3 spans 12 residues. V was trimmed by 9 bases and J by 0 bases, leaving 6 bases between them. The germline V gene encodes CDR1 SGHAT and CDR2 FQNNGV. As DNA, the CDR3 is TGTGCCAGTGGAGGCTCCTACAATGAGCAGTTCTTC. Encoded protein: CASGGSYNEQFF.